This paragraph covers one T cell receptor (beta chain) sequence. Its antigen is unknown. The data belong to a study of cytomegalovirus exposure and HLA in healthy donors. General study findings and limits: Most TCR sequences were rare, but some public TCRs occurred in many donors.

Healthy bone marrow donors formed the donor group. A multiplex PCR was run with 60 Vbeta primers and 13 Jbeta primers. Profiling relied on immunoSEQ multiplex PCR, and the TCRdb table lists in-frame clones only, not all of them. Here the sample table reports about 91,000 clones. Material: PBMCs. The receptor comes from a woman in her twenties or thirties in good health and CMV-seronegative.

CDR3 loop: CASSPGGTIETQYF. CDR3 coding DNA: TGTGCCAGCAGCCCCGGGGGGACCATTGAGACGCAGTATTTT. This chain links TRBV11-3 with TRBJ2-3, with 7 bases lining up with TRBD2. The length of the CDR3 is 14 residues. Trimming removed 5 bases from V and 9 bases from J; junction bases left unmatched: 11. Germline V CDR1 and CDR2: SGHNT, YENEEA.